These T cell receptor beta chains were read from a single sample in a study of T cells in Graves' hyperthyroidism and ophthalmopathy. MiXCR, applied by TCRdb to the multiplex PCR reads, yields one record per CDR3 protein. This table holds about 640,000 distinct CDR3 sequences, about 45% found once. Specimen: peripheral blood or thyroid tissue (not recorded which). The origin of the receptors is an adult man with Graves' disease, either hyperthyroidism or ophthalmopathy (not recorded which). The CDR3 runs from the conserved cysteine through the conserved F or W. D genes are given only for firm matches.

d_gene: NA
j_gene: TRBJ1-4
v_gene: TRBV7-9
CDR3aa: CASRTANEKLFF

d_gene: NA
j_gene: TRBJ2-7
v_gene: TRBV5-1
CDR3aa: CASSLPIAGEQYF

d_gene: NA
j_gene: TRBJ2-2
v_gene: TRBV11-2
CDR3aa: CASSLVHGTGELFF

d_gene: TRBD2
j_gene: TRBJ2-5
v_gene: TRBV7-9
CDR3aa: CASRVAGGRVQETQYF

d_gene: NA
j_gene: TRBJ1-2
v_gene: TRBV20-1
CDR3aa: CSARPGDHLGYTF

d_gene: TRBD1
j_gene: TRBJ1-2
v_gene: TRBV14
CDR3aa: CASSLGQGHGYTF

d_gene: TRBD1
j_gene: TRBJ1-2
v_gene: TRBV13
CDR3aa: CASSLGKDRGLGYTF

d_gene: NA
j_gene: TRBJ1-2
v_gene: TRBV7-9
CDR3aa: CASTDGLTNYGYTF

d_gene: NA
j_gene: TRBJ1-2
v_gene: TRBV29-1
CDR3aa: CSVTPQGSYGYTF

d_gene: TRBD2
j_gene: TRBJ2-7
v_gene: TRBV29-1
CDR3aa: CSVEGASGSSYEQYF

d_gene: NA
j_gene: TRBJ1-5
v_gene: TRBV7-9
CDR3aa: CASSLDLGRLNQPQHF